This TCR beta chain was recovered during a study of cytomegalovirus exposure and HLA in healthy donors. PCR used 60 Vbeta primers and 13 Jbeta primers. Clones were sequenced by immunoSEQ multiplex PCR, and TCRdb holds only the in-frame ones, with some missing. This sample has 75,000 to 95,000 clones, with 55% to 70% found just once. V lost 3 bases and J lost 1, with 12 bases in between. Per germline, CDR1 SGHRS and CDR2 YFSETQ. This CDR3 region has 15 residues. The material sequenced was PBMCs. This sequence originates from a woman in her fifties or sixties in good health and CMV-seropositive. The chain joins TRBV5-1 to TRBJ2-3; TRBD2 is a possible D gene (6 bases). CDR3 amino acids: CASSSQPGGTDTQYF. Written as DNA, the CDR3 is TGCGCCAGCAGCTCCCAGCCGGGGGGCACAGATACGCAGTATTTT.